The 16 T cell receptor beta chains below come from one sample, sequenced in a study of blood T cells in healthy people across ages. Sample-barcoded 5' priming and a J-beta primer mix drove a second PCR of roughly 6 to 12 cycles. TCRdb reprocessed the 5' RACE reads via MiXCR and lists one record per CDR3 protein. This table holds more than 900,000 distinct CDR3 sequences, almost 30% found once. The same data also contributed to another study, on T cells of mothers and their children.

Sample: blood. These receptors originate from a woman aged 35 to 49 in good health.

This chain uses TRBV20-1 with TRBJ2-7; 7 bases are a match to TRBD2. V lost 3 bases to trimming and J lost 0 bases; unmatched junction nucleotides: 8. The CDR3 runs to 15 residues. CDR1 is DFQATT and CDR2 is SNEGSKA in the germline V gene (reference sequence). The CDR3 DNA is TGCAGTGCTAGCCGAAGCGGGGCTCTCTCCTACGAGCAGTACTTC. Protein product: CSASRSGALSYEQYF.

The J gene is TRBJ2-4, the V gene TRBV20-1; 9 bases align to TRBD2. Matching the DNA end better, TRBJ2-5 makes the J call doubtful. CDR1 is DFQATT and CDR2 is SNEGSKA in the germline V gene (reference sequence). The CDR3 totals 14 residues. Written as DNA, the CDR3 is TGCAGTGCTAAGGCGGGAGGGAATCAAGAGACCCAGTACTTC. Its translation: CSAKAGGNQETQYF.

Remarks on this clonotype: A much larger clone lies one base from this, so it may be a read error. DNA for the CDR3: TGTGCCAGCAACAGAGGGGCTTCAGCCTCCTACGAGCAGTACTTC. This sequence encodes CASNRGASASYEQYF. This chain links TRBV7-9 with TRBJ2-7; D is perhaps TRBD1 or TRBD2 (5 bases each). CDR1 is SEHNR and CDR2 is FQNEAQ in the germline V gene (reference sequence). V was pared by 7 bases and J by 0 bases, with 16 bases between. The CDR3 runs to 15 residues.

The V gene is TRBV27, the J gene TRBJ2-3; possibly TRBD2 for D (6 bases). Per germline, CDR1 MNHEY and CDR2 SMNVEV (reference sequence). V shed 5 bases and J shed 5 bases, with 20 bases lying between them. This CDR3 comprises 16 residues. The CDR3 spells CASSRTVLGGGDTQYF. The CDR3 coding sequence is TGTGCCAGCAGTCGCACAGTCCTCGGGGGTGGAGATACGCAGTATTTT.

V is TRBV20-1 and J is TRBJ2-1; D uncertain. CDR1 and CDR2 from the germline V gene are DFQATT and SNEGSKA (reference sequence). V dropped 3 bases and J dropped 4 bases, with 16 bases sitting between them. This CDR3 region has 15 residues. The CDR3 nucleotides read TGCAGTGCTAGCCCGCGCACATTCCTTTACAATGAGCAGTTCTTC. Its translation: CSASPRTFLYNEQFF.

This chain links TRBV20-1 with TRBJ1-1, with TRBD1 matching 9 bases. Losses at the gene ends were 3 bases for V and 3 bases for J; bases not matched to a gene: 5. This CDR3 has 14 residues. Germline CDR1 is DFQATT and CDR2 is SNEGSKA (reference sequence). CDR3 sequence (DNA): TGCAGTGCTAGGGGGACAGGGATCCACACTGAAGCTTTCTTT. Residues: CSARGTGIHTEAFF.

This clonotype was counted at least ten times. V usage is TRBV20-1 and J usage is TRBJ2-1, with TRBD2 matching 8 bases. Per the germline V gene, CDR1 is DFQATT and CDR2 is SNEGSKA (reference sequence). The length of the CDR3 is 13 residues. The ends lost 6 bases at V and 7 bases at J; junction bases unmatched: 8. CDR3 nucleotides: TGCAGTGCCCTAGCGGGTTCCGGTAATGAGCAGTTCTTC. Its protein product is CSALAGSGNEQFF.

With respect to this clonotype: A read error may explain this, as a much larger clone is one base away. This chain uses TRBV9 with TRBJ1-6, with 8 bases identical to TRBD1. Germline lookup yields CDR1 SGDLS and CDR2 YYNGEE. Trimming cost V 3 bases and J 3 bases; bases outside gene matches: 5. This CDR3 is 16 amino acids long. The DNA for the CDR3 is TGTGCCAGCAGCGCCTTGACAGGGGACTATAATTCACCCCTCCACTTT. Protein: CASSALTGDYNSPLHF. Complete variable domain (other parts from reference TRBV9 and TRBJ1-6): DSGVTQTPKHLITATGQRVTLRCSPRSGDLSVYWYQQSLDQGLQFLIQYYNGEERAKGNILERFSAQQFPDLHSELNLSSLELGDSALYFCASSALTGDYNSPLHFGNGTRLTVT.

CDR3 bases: TGTGCCAGCAGCCGCCCGACTAGCGGGGGAGGAAATGAGCAGTTCTTC. Amino acid sequence: CASSRPTSGGGNEQFF. The chain couples TRBV12-3 or TRBV12-4 to TRBJ2-1, with TRBD2 identical over 12 bases. This CDR3 contains 16 residues. Trimming at V came to 6 bases and at J to 7 bases, leaving 10 bases not matched to a gene.

This clonotype has a handful of counts. The genes are TRBV7-2 and TRBJ2-3; 11 positions match TRBD2. The germline gives CDR1 SGHTA, CDR2 FQGNSA. J gave up 0 bases and V 1 base, and 6 bases lay outside the gene matches. The CDR3 is made up of 18 amino acids. The CDR3 loop is CASSLVALAGASTDTQYF. Here the CDR3 DNA reads TGTGCCAGCAGCTTAGTGGCACTAGCGGGGGCCAGCACAGATACGCAGTATTTT.

V usage is TRBV5-1 and J usage is TRBJ2-5; 8 bases are shared with TRBD2. Germline CDR1 and CDR2: SGHRS and YFSETQ. V shed 4 bases, J shed 5 bases, and the junction held 7 bases outside the gene matches. The CDR3 totals 14 residues. The CDR3 region has the DNA TGCGCCAGCAGCCCGGGAGGGGCAGTGGAGACCCAGTACTTC. Protein product: CASSPGGAVETQYF.

This clonotype showed up just a few times. V usage is TRBV7-2 and J usage is TRBJ1-1, with TRBD1 identical over 8 bases. J lost 1 base, V lost 5 bases, and 6 bases had no gene match. CDR1 is SGHTA and CDR2 is FQGNSA in the germline V gene. The CDR3 has 15 amino acids. The CDR3 loop reads CASSAAGTGNTEAFF. Written as DNA, the CDR3 is TGTGCCAGCAGCGCAGCCGGGACAGGGAACACTGAAGCTTTCTTT.

Many counts were recorded for this clonotype. V gene TRBV12-3 or TRBV12-4 combines with J gene TRBJ2-5, with 12 bases lining up with TRBD2. CDR3 length equals 16 residues. Trimming took 3 bases from V and 4 from J; bases not matched to a gene: 6. The CDR3 loop reads CASSLTSGGMRETQYF. DNA of the CDR3: TGTGCCAGCAGTTTGACTAGCGGGGGAATGAGAGAGACCCAGTACTTC.

This clonotype was counted many times. This rearrangement joins TRBV5-1 to TRBJ2-7, with 9 bases matching TRBD1. The germline gives CDR1 SGHRS, CDR2 YFSETQ. J was trimmed by 3 bases and V by 4 bases; bases with no gene match: 11. The CDR3 sequence is 16 residues long. The CDR3 loop reads CASSLETTDRGYEQYF. For the CDR3, the DNA is TGCGCCAGCAGCCTCGAAACTACGGACAGGGGCTACGAGCAGTACTTC.

This sequence joins TRBV7-2 and TRBJ2-1, with a possible D match to TRBD1 (6 bases). This CDR3 region has 14 residues. Trimming removed 1 base from V and 10 bases from J, with 14 bases in between. Germline V lookup: CDR1 SGHTA, CDR2 FQGNSA. In DNA, the CDR3 is TGTGCCAGCAGCTTAGAACGGACAGCCTACGAGCAGTTCTTC. This encodes CASSLERTAYEQFF.

In regard to this clonotype: A much more abundant neighbour one base away suggests this may be a read error. The rearrangement links TRBV7-9 to TRBJ2-7; D possibly corresponds to TRBD1 (7 bases). Germline values: CDR1 SEHNR, CDR2 FQNEAQ (reference sequence). V lost 6 bases, J lost 4 bases, and 19 bases lay in between. This CDR3 comprises 15 residues. The CDR3 reads CASRDRTGGDYEQYF. DNA of the CDR3: TGTGCCAGCAGGGACAGGACCGGGGGAGATTACGAGCAGTACTTC.